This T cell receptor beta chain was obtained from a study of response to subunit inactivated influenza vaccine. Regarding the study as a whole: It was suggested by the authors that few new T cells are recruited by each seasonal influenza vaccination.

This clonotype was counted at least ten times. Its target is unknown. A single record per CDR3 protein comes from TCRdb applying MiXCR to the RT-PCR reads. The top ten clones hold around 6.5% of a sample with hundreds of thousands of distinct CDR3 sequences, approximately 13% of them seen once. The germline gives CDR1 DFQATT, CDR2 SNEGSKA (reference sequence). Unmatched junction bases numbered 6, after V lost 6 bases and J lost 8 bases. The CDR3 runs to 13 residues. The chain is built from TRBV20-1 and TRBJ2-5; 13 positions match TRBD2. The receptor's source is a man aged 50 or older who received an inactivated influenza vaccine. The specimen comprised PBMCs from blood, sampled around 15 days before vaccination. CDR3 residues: CSAGTSGVSTQYF. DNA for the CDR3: TGCAGTGCGGGGACTAGCGGGGTTTCTACCCAGTACTTC.